This T cell receptor (beta chain) was observed in a study of blood T cell repertoires in COVID-19. Study-wide context: Acute and convalescent COVID-19 samples came from the United States, Italy and Spain.

Repertoires were generated with immunoSEQ multiplex PCR, while TCRdb's copy carries only in-frame clones and drops some. The top ten clones hold about 2.7% of a sample with fewer than 250,000 clones, about four fifths of them seen once. From germline, CDR1 is MNHNY and CDR2 SVGAGI (reference sequence). The CDR3 sequence is 14 residues long. V dropped 4 bases and J dropped 5; count of bases not matched to a gene: 5. Sequences were obtained from peripheral blood. This receptor was taken from a woman aged 40 to 49 with active or convalescent COVID-19. The V and J genes are TRBV6-6 and TRBJ2-3; 8 nucleotides align to TRBD2. The CDR3 nucleotides are TGTGCCAGCAGTTTAGGACTAGCTATAGATACGCAGTATTTT. It translates to CASSLGLAIDTQYF.